These T cell receptor beta chains were read from a single sample in a study of T cells after yellow fever vaccination. MiXCR, run by TCRdb on the 5' RACE reads, gives a single entry per CDR3 protein. The sample holds hundreds of thousands of distinct CDR3 sequences; 9% to 15% are singletons and the top ten take just under 15%. Source: PBMCs, taken on the day of the yellow fever booster vaccination. The receptors stem from a man aged 25 to 40 who received the YFV17D yellow fever vaccine. Each CDR3 is given without its conserved first and last residue.

j_gene,v_gene,CDR3aa
TRBJ2-3,TRBV5-1,ASSLREARSTDTQY
TRBJ2-2,TRBV19,ASSHGQLTGELF
TRBJ2-3,TRBV20-1,SADSTGTSIPDTQY
TRBJ2-5,TRBV5-1,ASSLGHRGETQY
TRBJ2-1,TRBV5-1,ASRTGIEQF
TRBJ2-7,TRBV5-5,ASSFGGKGTGSSYEQY
TRBJ2-7,TRBV20-1,SARNPTGGEQY
TRBJ2-1,TRBV7-2,ASSQWGGSNNEQF
TRBJ1-1,TRBV7-9,ASSGMDRLHTEAF
TRBJ2-3,TRBV27,ASRVRPLAESTDTQY
TRBJ2-3,TRBV7-8,ASSPISARTDTQY
TRBJ2-4,TRBV6-8,ASSRDSGVGREAKNIQY